The 2 T cell receptor beta chains below were found in one sample sequenced in a study of T cell clonality in common variable immunodeficiency. The study's findings and limits: In common variable immunodeficiency, TCR beta chains reportedly carried fewer deletions and N-nucleotide insertions.

TCRdb's copy holds only in-frame clones and misses some; the assay was immunoSEQ multiplex PCR. The sample's table shows about 15,000 clones. These receptors' targets are unknown. The specimen was peripheral blood mononuclear cells. The receptors shown here come from a human donor with common variable immunodeficiency.

Comment on this clone: The read comes to an end 3 residues before the CDR3 does, leaving the germline J gene to fill in the end. This chain joins TRBV7-2 and TRBJ2-1; 7 bases line up with TRBD2. The CDR3 length is 14 residues. Unmatched junction bases numbered 4, after V lost 5 bases and J lost 3 bases. The germline V gene encodes CDR1 SGHTA and CDR2 FQGNSA. The CDR3 region is CASSPGGSYNEQFF. The sequenced part of the CDR3 DNA is TGTGCCAGCAGCCCTGGCGGGAGCTACAATGAG.

With respect to this clone: Coverage ceases 3 residues before the CDR3 finishes, and the germline J gene fills in the end. The chain is built from TRBV20-1 and TRBJ2-1, with D possibly matching TRBD2 (5 bases). There are 11 residues in the CDR3. The germline V gene encodes CDR1 DFQATT and CDR2 SNEGSKA (reference sequence). V lost 5 bases, J lost 7 bases, and 9 bases lay in between. Incomplete CDR3 DNA: TGCAGTGCTGGACGGGGTAATGAG. Its translation is CSAGRGNE. Given in full, the CDR3 is CSAGRGNEQFF.